The rows below give T cell receptor beta chains drawn from one sample of a study of monozygotic twins with inflammatory bowel disease. TCRdb reworked the 5' RACE reads into one entry per CDR3 protein, no DNA. The sample totals about 140,000 distinct CDR3 sequences. The sequencing input was blood. The receptors here all came from a human donor with ulcerative colitis or Crohn's disease, or a healthy co-twin of an affected twin (not recorded which). Each CDR3 is given with its conserved first and last residue. Each record gives: CDR3 length, J gene, V gene, CDR3 protein.

>12|TRBJ2-3|TRBV27
CASSGTTDTQYF
>14|TRBJ1-6|TRBV6-2/TRBV6-3
CASSLGWGGSPLHF
>14|TRBJ2-2|TRBV3-1
CASRHQGNTGELFF
>15|TRBJ2-5|TRBV7-2
CASSSLAGGRETQYF
>13|TRBJ2-7|TRBV29-1
CSVVLAYTYEQYF
>16|TRBJ2-7|TRBV7-2
CASSLLLAGGIHEQYF
>15|TRBJ1-4|TRBV7-2
CASSLAAAPNEKLFF
>15|TRBJ1-6|TRBV12-3/TRBV12-4
CASSPGQGVNSPLHF
>15|TRBJ2-5|TRBV5-1
CASIKSGQGRETQYF
>13|TRBJ2-7|TRBV18
CASSPPTDYEQYF
>16|TRBJ2-1|TRBV20-1
CSASSLASHSYNEQFF
>14|TRBJ2-4|TRBV19
CASSILDYGDIQYF
>18|TRBJ2-4|TRBV6-5
CASSYSYRQDLAKNIQYF
>12|TRBJ2-3|TRBV7-2
CASSISVDTQYF
>15|TRBJ1-1|TRBV5-1
CASSSGQGRNTEAFF
>15|TRBJ2-2|TRBV12-3/TRBV12-4
CASRTGTANTGELFF
>12|TRBJ2-7|TRBV18
CASSPGQREQYF
>14|TRBJ2-7|TRBV5-5
CASSLVLSEHEQYF
>17|TRBJ2-2|TRBV14
CASSQTEDSFRTGELFF
>17|TRBJ2-3|TRBV4-3
CASSALAREGGTDTQYF
>16|TRBJ2-3|TRBV7-2
CASSLGLAGGLHTQYF
>13|TRBJ2-1|TRBV5-1
CASSVDTNNEQFF
>14|TRBJ2-1|TRBV12-3/TRBV12-4
CASRTSGGVLEQFF
>16|TRBJ1-6|TRBV7-2
CASSSGLSSYNSPLHF
>17|TRBJ1-5|TRBV15
CATSRDPDRGNNQPQHF
>14|TRBJ2-7|TRBV20-1
CSARGQGGVYEQYF
>16|TRBJ1-2|TRBV7-2
CASSLRATPTTNGYTF
>16|TRBJ2-5|TRBV6-2/TRBV6-3
CASSYSVRADRETQYF
>11|TRBJ2-7|TRBV7-2
CASSLQSEQYF
>15|TRBJ2-5|TRBV5-1
CASSLALAGGETQYF
>12|TRBJ2-2|TRBV7-2
CASSRVAGELFF
>18|TRBJ2-5|TRBV18
CASSPGPELAGDQETQYF